A selection of T cell receptor beta chains follows, all from one sample in a study of response to subunit inactivated influenza vaccine. MiXCR, applied by TCRdb to the RT-PCR reads, yields one record per CDR3 protein. The sample includes a few hundred thousand distinct CDR3 sequences, about 10% of them seen just once. The material sequenced was PBMCs from blood, taken 35 to 45 days after vaccination. The receptors were sampled from a man aged 50 or older who received an inactivated influenza vaccine. The CDR3 runs from the conserved cysteine through the conserved F or W. D genes are given only for firm matches. The size entry is marked missing in some rows and otherwise reads once, few, many or a size class.

V,D,J,size,DNA,CDR3
TRBV12-3/TRBV12-4,-,TRBJ1-1,many,TGTGCCAGCAATTCCTATGGGCGGGACAAGACTGAAGCTTTCTTT,CASNSYGRDKTEAFF
TRBV30,-,TRBJ1-1,few,TGTGCCTGGAGTTCGGGAATGAACACTGAAGCTTTCTTT,CAWSSGMNTEAFF
TRBV29-1,-,TRBJ1-1,many,TGCAGCGTTAAAGGCGGGGCCCATGAAGCTTTCTTT,CSVKGGAHEAFF
TRBV27,-,TRBJ2-1,few,TGTGCCAGCAGTTTAAAGACAGGGACTCCGTACAATGAGCAGTTCTTC,CASSLKTGTPYNEQFF
TRBV7-8,-,TRBJ2-3,-,TGTGCCAGCAGTCGCATCAGCACAGATACGCAGTATTTT,CASSRISTDTQYF
TRBV18,-,TRBJ2-5,-,TGTGCCAGCTCCTTCGTCCCCCCGTCGACAACTTCAGGCGAGACCCAGTACTTC,CASSFVPPSTTSGETQYF
TRBV20-1,TRBD2,TRBJ2-7,many,TGCAGTGCCCCAGGACTAGCGGGAGGTGACGAGCAGTACTTC,CSAPGLAGGDEQYF
TRBV10-3,-,TRBJ1-1,many,TGTGCCATCGTCCGCAAACAGAACACTGAAGCTTTCTTT,CAIVRKQNTEAFF
TRBV28,TRBD2,TRBJ2-5,few,TGTGCCAGCGGAAGGACTAGCGGGCCGTACCAAGAGACCCAGTACTTC,CASGRTSGPYQETQYF
TRBV16,-,TRBJ2-7,few,TGTGCCAGCAGCCAATCAGCCTACGAGCAGTACTTC,CASSQSAYEQYF
TRBV4-3,-,TRBJ2-7,-,TGCGCCAGCAGCCAAGGGGAGGGGGGAGAGCAGTACTTC,CASSQGEGGEQYF
TRBV4-2,TRBD1,TRBJ2-7,-,TGTGCCAGCAGCCAATTCGACAGGGAACTGTACGAGCAGTACTTC,CASSQFDRELYEQYF
TRBV7-9,-,TRBJ1-5,-,TGTGCCAGCAGCTCCGGGGGGCATCTCATGCCCCAGCATTTT,CASSSGGHLMPQHF
TRBV6-5,TRBD1,TRBJ2-7,-,TGTGCCAGCAGTTACTCGGGACAGGGGACCCACGAGCAGTACTTC,CASSYSGQGTHEQYF
TRBV4-2,-,TRBJ1-1,many,TGTGCCAGCAGCCACCCGGGACTGAACACTGAAGCTTTCTTT,CASSHPGLNTEAFF
TRBV18,TRBD1,TRBJ2-7,-,TGTGCCAGCTCACCAACGACAGGGATGGCCTACGAGCAGTACTTC,CASSPTTGMAYEQYF
TRBV20-1,TRBD1,TRBJ2-1,-,TGCAGTGCTAGGGCGGACAGGGTCAAAGAGCAGTTCTTC,CSARADRVKEQFF
TRBV30,TRBD2,TRBJ2-1,few,TGTGCCTGGAGAGCTAACGGGAGGGCCGAAGGCAATGAGCAGTTCTTC,CAWRANGRAEGNEQFF
TRBV6-1,TRBD1,TRBJ1-3,few,TGTGCCAGCAGCAGACAGGGGGTTGGAAACACCATATATTTT,CASSRQGVGNTIYF
TRBV7-3,TRBD2,TRBJ2-1,-,TGTGCCAGCAGCACAAACCGAGGACTAGCGGGAGGCGATGAGCAGTTCTTC,CASSTNRGLAGGDEQFF
TRBV12-3/TRBV12-4,TRBD2,TRBJ2-3,-,TGTGCCAGCAGTTCAGCGGGGGGGCCCGCAGATACGCAGTATTTT,CASSSAGGPADTQYF
TRBV20-1,TRBD1,TRBJ1-5,-,TGCAGTGCTAGATCTGGACAGGGTGGTAGTCAGCCCCAGCATTTT,CSARSGQGGSQPQHF
TRBV28,TRBD2,TRBJ2-1,few,TGTGCCAGCAGTCCAAGCCGGGGCGGGACTAGCGGCTTTTCCTACAATGAGCAGTTCTTC,CASSPSRGGTSGFSYNEQFF
TRBV7-9,-,TRBJ1-5,-,TGTGCCAGCAGCTCCTCCGGGACACCTAATCAGCCCCAGCATTTT,CASSSSGTPNQPQHF
TRBV10-3,TRBD1,TRBJ1-2,-,TGTGCCATACGCCGGGACAGTTCCTATGGCTACACCTTC,CAIRRDSSYGYTF
TRBV5-1,-,TRBJ2-5,-,TGCGCCAGCAGACGGGAGCAAGAGACCCAGTACTTC,CASRREQETQYF
TRBV7-6,-,TRBJ2-7,few,TGTGCCAGCAGCTTAGGAGGAGGGGTCGACGAGCAGTACTTC,CASSLGGGVDEQYF
TRBV28,-,TRBJ1-4,-,TGTGCCAGCAGTCTTGCAGGGGCGATTAATGAAAAACTGTTTTTT,CASSLAGAINEKLFF
TRBV12-3/TRBV12-4,TRBD1,TRBJ2-7,few,TGTGCCAGCAAACCCCAGGGGGCATCACCCTACGAGCAGTACTTC,CASKPQGASPYEQYF
TRBV7-6,-,TRBJ2-6,-,TGTGCCAGCAGCTTAAGGAGAGAAATAGGATCCGGGGGCTCTGGGGCCAACGTCCTGACTTTC,CASSLRREIGSGGSGANVLTF
TRBV12-3/TRBV12-4,-,TRBJ1-5,few,TGTGCCAGCAGTTTATCACGAACGGTTAGCAATCAGCCCCAGCATTTT,CASSLSRTVSNQPQHF
TRBV20-1,TRBD1,TRBJ1-4,-,TGCAGTGCTCGGGACAGGGCTAATGAAAAACTGTTTTTT,CSARDRANEKLFF
TRBV15,-,TRBJ1-4,few,TGTGCCACCAGCAGGGGGGACGGGCGCCCTGAAAAACTGTTTTTT,CATSRGDGRPEKLFF
TRBV12-3/TRBV12-4,TRBD2,TRBJ2-1,few,TGTGCCAGCAGCCGACTAGCGGGGGGGCCCGATGAGCAGTTCTTC,CASSRLAGGPDEQFF
TRBV12-5,-,TRBJ1-1,few,TGTGCTAGTGGCCAGGGGAGGCCGAACACTGAAGCTTTCTTT,CASGQGRPNTEAFF
TRBV12-3/TRBV12-4,TRBD2,TRBJ2-5,few,TGTGCCAGCAGATTGGGAGGGCCGCGGGAGACCCAGTACTTC,CASRLGGPRETQYF
TRBV7-2,TRBD1,TRBJ2-7,many,TGTGCCAGCAGCTTAAAGACAGGGAATCTCCACGAGCAGTACTTC,CASSLKTGNLHEQYF
TRBV12-3/TRBV12-4,TRBD2,TRBJ2-1,-,TGTGCCAGCAGTCCCAGCGGGAGTTCACCCAATGAGCAGTTCTTC,CASSPSGSSPNEQFF
TRBV25-1,TRBD2,TRBJ2-3,few,TGTGCCAGCACTAGCGGGAGCACAGATACGCAGTATTTT,CASTSGSTDTQYF
TRBV7-2,TRBD2,TRBJ2-3,many,TGTGCCAGCAGCTTACGAGGAATAGCGGGGTACACAGATACGCAGTATTTT,CASSLRGIAGYTDTQYF
TRBV5-1,-,TRBJ2-3,many,TGCGCCAGCAGCTTGGAGGGACATCAGGCAGATACGCAGTATTTT,CASSLEGHQADTQYF
TRBV15,TRBD2,TRBJ2-5,-,TGTGCCACCAGCAGGGGCGGTAGCGGGGGAATGGAGACCCAGTACTTC,CATSRGGSGGMETQYF
TRBV4-2,TRBD1,TRBJ1-6,few,TGTGCCAGCAGCCAAGGGCAGGGGGATTCACCCCTCCACTTT,CASSQGQGDSPLHF
TRBV4-2,TRBD2,TRBJ2-5,many,TGTGCCAGCAGCCAAGAGGGACTAGCGGGAGAGACCCAGTACTTC,CASSQEGLAGETQYF
TRBV3-1,-,TRBJ2-7,-,TGTGCCAGCAGCCAGGGGTACTACGAGCAGTACTTC,CASSQGYYEQYF
TRBV20-1,-,TRBJ1-5,-,TGCAGTGCTAGATCCGGGTCTAGCAATCAGCCCCAGCATTTT,CSARSGSSNQPQHF